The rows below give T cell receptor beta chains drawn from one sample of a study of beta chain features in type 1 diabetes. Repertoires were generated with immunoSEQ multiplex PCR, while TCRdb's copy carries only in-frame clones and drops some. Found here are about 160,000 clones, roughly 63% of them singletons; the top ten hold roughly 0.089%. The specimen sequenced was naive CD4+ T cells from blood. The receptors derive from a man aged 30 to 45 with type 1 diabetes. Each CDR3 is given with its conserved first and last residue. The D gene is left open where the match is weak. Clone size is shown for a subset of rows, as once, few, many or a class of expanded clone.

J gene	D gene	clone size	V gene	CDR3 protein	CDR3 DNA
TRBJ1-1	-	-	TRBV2	CASTPVNTEAFF	TGTGCCAGTACCCCAGTGAACACTGAAGCTTTCTTT
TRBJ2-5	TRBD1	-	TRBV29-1	CSAVGQGGETQYF	TGCAGCGCCGTGGGACAGGGGGGTGAGACCCAGTACTTC
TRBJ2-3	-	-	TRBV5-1	CASSLSKPSGADTQYF	TGCGCCAGCAGCTTGTCCAAACCAAGCGGCGCAGATACGCAGTATTTT
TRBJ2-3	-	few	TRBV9	CASSDLTDTQYF	TGTGCCAGCAGTGATTTGACAGATACGCAGTATTTT
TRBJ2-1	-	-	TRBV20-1	CSASFEDEQFF	TGCAGTGCTAGTTTTGAGGATGAGCAGTTCTTC
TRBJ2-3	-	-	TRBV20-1	CSARLTDTQYF	TGCAGTGCTAGACTCACAGATACGCAGTATTTT
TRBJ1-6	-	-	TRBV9	CASSSEGSPLHF	TGTGCCAGCAGCTCCGAGGGTTCACCCCTCCACTTT
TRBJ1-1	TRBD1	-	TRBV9	CASSQGTANTEAFF	TGTGCCAGCAGCCAGGGGACAGCAAACACTGAAGCTTTCTTT
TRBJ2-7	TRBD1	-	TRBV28	CASSSIPDRVHEQYF	TGTGCCAGCAGTTCTATCCCGGACAGGGTCCACGAGCAGTACTTC
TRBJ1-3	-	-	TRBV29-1	CSVEQGTGNTIYF	TGCAGCGTTGAACAGGGGACGGGAAACACCATATATTTT
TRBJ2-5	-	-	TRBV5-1	CASSLVQHGTTQYF	TGCGCCAGCAGCTTGGTCCAGCACGGTACGACCCAGTACTTC
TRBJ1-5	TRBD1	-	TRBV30	CACGQGNQPQHF	TGTGCCTGCGGACAGGGAAATCAGCCCCAGCATTTT
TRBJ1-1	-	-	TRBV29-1	CSVEGADGTEAFF	TGCAGCGTTGAAGGGGCCGATGGCACTGAAGCTTTCTTT
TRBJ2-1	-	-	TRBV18	CASSPQEGTAYNEQFF	TGTGCCAGCTCACCTCAGGAGGGGACAGCATACAATGAGCAGTTCTTC
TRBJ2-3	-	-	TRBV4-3	CASSQDYPGAGGFITDTQYF	TGCGCCAGCAGCCAAGACTACCCCGGGGCAGGAGGATTTATCACAGATACGCAGTATTTT
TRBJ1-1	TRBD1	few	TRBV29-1	CSVDDRTGGRTEAFF	TGCAGCGTTGATGACAGGACAGGGGGCCGCACTGAAGCTTTCTTT
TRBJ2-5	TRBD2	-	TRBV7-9	CASSPSVAGEWETQYF	TGTGCCAGCAGCCCCAGCGTAGCGGGGGAGTGGGAGACCCAGTACTTC
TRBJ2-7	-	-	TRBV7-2	CASSLKGNEQYF	TGTGCCAGCAGCTTAAAGGGGAACGAGCAGTACTTC
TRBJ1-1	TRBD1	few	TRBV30	CAWADRGDTEAFF	TGTGCCTGGGCTGACAGGGGTGACACTGAAGCTTTCTTT
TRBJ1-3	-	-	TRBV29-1	CSALLGSSGNTIYF	TGCAGCGCCCTTCTAGGGAGCTCTGGAAACACCATATATTTT
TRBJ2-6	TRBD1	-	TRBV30	CAWSVHRQGAGANVLTF	TGTGCCTGGAGTGTACATCGACAGGGGGCTGGGGCCAACGTCCTGACTTTC
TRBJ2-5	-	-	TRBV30	CAWSRLSQETQYF	TGTGCCTGGAGTAGGTTGAGCCAAGAGACCCAGTACTTC
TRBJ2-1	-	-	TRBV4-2	CASSQDGGNYNEQFF	TGTGCCAGCAGCCAAGATGGGGGAAACTACAATGAGCAGTTCTTC
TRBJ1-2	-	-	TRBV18	CASETGQQNYGYTF	TGTGCCAGCGAAACAGGGCAGCAGAACTATGGCTACACCTTC
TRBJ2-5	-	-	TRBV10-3	CAISHAGEGETQYF	TGTGCCATCAGTCATGCAGGGGAGGGAGAGACCCAGTACTTC
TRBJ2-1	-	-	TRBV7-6	CASSLTAAYNEQFF	TGTGCCAGCAGCTTGACGGCAGCTTACAATGAGCAGTTCTTC
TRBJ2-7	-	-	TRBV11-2	CASSLVRAVRTYEQYF	TGTGCCAGCAGCTTAGTAAGGGCAGTTAGGACCTACGAGCAGTACTTC
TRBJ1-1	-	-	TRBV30	CAWRESRNTEAFF	TGTGCCTGGAGGGAATCCCGGAACACTGAAGCTTTCTTT
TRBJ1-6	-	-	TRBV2	CASSGGRGPNSPLHF	TGTGCCAGCAGTGGGGGCAGGGGACCTAATTCACCCCTCCACTTT
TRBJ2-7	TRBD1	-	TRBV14	CASSQPGQGNNEQYF	TGTGCCAGCAGCCAACCGGGACAGGGGAACAACGAGCAGTACTTC
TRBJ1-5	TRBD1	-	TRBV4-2	CASSQGTGHIVGNQPQHF	TGTGCCAGCAGCCAAGGGACAGGACATATAGTGGGCAATCAGCCCCAGCATTTT
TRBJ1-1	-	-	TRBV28	CASFWHTEAFF	TGTGCCAGCTTTTGGCACACTGAAGCTTTCTTT
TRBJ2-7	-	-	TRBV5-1	CASRYDTTAWHEQYF	TGCGCCAGCAGATACGACACGACGGCGTGGCACGAGCAGTACTTC
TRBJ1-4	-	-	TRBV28	CASSRLEKLFF	TGTGCCAGCAGTCGGCTTGAAAAACTGTTTTTT
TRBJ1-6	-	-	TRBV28	CASSSNSPLHF	TGTGCCAGCAGTTCTAATTCACCCCTCCACTTT
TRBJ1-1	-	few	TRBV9	CASSVVGTNTEAFF	TGTGCCAGCAGCGTAGTCGGGACGAACACTGAAGCTTTCTTT
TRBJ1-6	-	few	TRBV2	CASKARDFNSPLHF	TGTGCCAGCAAGGCCAGAGATTTTAATTCACCCCTCCACTTT
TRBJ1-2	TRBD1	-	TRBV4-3	CASSQGTGGNYGYTF	TGCGCCAGCAGCCAAGGAACAGGGGGCAACTATGGCTACACCTTC
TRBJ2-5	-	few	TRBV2	CASSEGGASETQYF	TGTGCCAGCAGTGAAGGGGGAGCGAGCGAGACCCAGTACTTC
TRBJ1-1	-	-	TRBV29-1	CSAAAVTEAFF	TGCAGCGCCGCAGCTGTCACTGAAGCTTTCTTT
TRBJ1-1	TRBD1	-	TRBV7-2	CASSSTLGTGNTEAFF	TGTGCCAGCAGCTCTACCCTTGGGACAGGGAACACTGAAGCTTTCTTT